The 13 T cell receptor beta chains below all came from one sample that was sequenced in a study of blood T cell repertoires in COVID-19. Clones were read by immunoSEQ multiplex PCR, and TCRdb kept only the in-frame ones, dropping some. The sample lists 120,000 to 150,000 clones; 84% were seen once. Sequenced material: PBMCs or T cells enriched from blood (not recorded which). The receptor source for this set is a man between 40 and 49 years old with acute COVID-19.

The chain joins TRBV30 to TRBJ1-4; D gene uncertain. The germline V gene has CDR1 GTSNPN and CDR2 SVGIG (reference sequence). This CDR3 is 14 amino acids long. V was cut by 2 bases and J by 1 base, with 8 bases left in between. The DNA of the CDR3 is TGTGCCTGGAGTTCCCACGGAACTAATGAAAAACTGTTTTTT. It specifies CAWSSHGTNEKLFF.

The chain uses TRBV7-2 and TRBJ2-5, with 7 bases fitting TRBD1. This CDR3 has 13 amino acids. V was clipped by 3 bases and J by 4 bases; unmatched bases: 2. Germline V gene sequence: CDR1 SGHTA, CDR2 FQGNSA. CDR3 sequence (DNA): TGTGCCAGCAGCTTGGACAGGTCAGAGACCCAGTACTTC. Its translation is CASSLDRSETQYF.

The chain recombines TRBV29-1 with TRBJ1-2, with 9 bases matching TRBD1. The CDR3 extends over 12 amino acids. Germline CDR1 reads SQVTM; CDR2 reads ANQGSEA. The V gene end was trimmed by 4 bases and the J gene end by 6 bases; junction bases not matched to a gene: 3. In DNA form, the CDR3 reads TGCAGCGTTGTAGGACAGGGGAATGGCTACACCTTC. Translated: CSVVGQGNGYTF.

The J gene is TRBJ1-5, the V gene TRBV2; 7 bases are a match to TRBD1. Germline assignment: CDR1 SNHLY and CDR2 FYNNEI. CDR3 length: 14 residues. J lost 3 bases, V lost 6 bases, and 5 bases had no gene match. CDR3 nucleotide sequence: TGTGCCAGCAGACCGGACAGGAACAATCAGCCCCAGCATTTT. It specifies CASRPDRNNQPQHF.

The chain combines TRBV18 with TRBJ2-7, with 7 nucleotides matching TRBD1. The germline V gene has CDR1 KGHSH and CDR2 LQKENI. CDR3 size: 14 residues. V shed 1 base and J 5 bases; nucleotides not matched to a gene: 5. CDR3 amino acids: CASSPQGTENEQYF. The CDR3 nucleotides are TGTGCCAGCTCACCACAGGGGACAGAGAACGAGCAGTACTTC.

This clone was seen a handful of times. CDR3 DNA: TGCGCCAGCAGTGTCAGTGGAGGGACCCAGTACTTC. Translation gives CASSVSGGTQYF. This rearrangement joins TRBV10-1 to TRBJ2-5, with D tentatively TRBD2 (5 bases). Germline CDR1 WNHNN, CDR2 SYGVQD (reference sequence). The CDR3 has 12 amino acids. V was clipped by 4 bases and J by 7 bases, with 10 bases between them.

J is TRBJ1-2 and V is TRBV7-9; the D is unclear. The CDR3 covers 16 residues. The V gene lost 1 base and the J gene lost 7 bases, with 19 bases spanning the gap. Germline CDR1 SEHNR, CDR2 FQNEAQ (reference sequence). CDR3 in DNA: TGTGCCAGCAGCTTAGGACTGTGGCGCGGCCCGGTTGGCTACACCTTC. This codes for CASSLGLWRGPVGYTF. Filled out from reference TRBV7-9 and TRBJ1-2, the complete variable domain reads DTGVSQNPRHKITKRGQNVTFRCDPISEHNRLYWYRQTLGQGPEFLTYFQNEAQLEKSRLLSDRFSAERPKGSFSTLEIQRTEQGDSAMYLCASSLGLWRGPVGYTFGSGTRLTVV.

The chain uses TRBV4-3 and TRBJ1-3; 7 bases map to TRBD1. Germline V lookup: CDR1 LGHNA, CDR2 YSLEER. This CDR3 is 16 amino acids long. V was pared by 0 bases and J by 3 bases, with 5 bases of the junction left unmatched. CDR3 in DNA: TGCGCCAGCAGCCAAGATCCCAGGGGGAGTGGAAACACCATATATTTT. This translates into CASSQDPRGSGNTIYF.

Of note for this clone: A read error may produce the germline difference seen at one junction end. The chain is built from TRBV7-7 and TRBJ2-5; D might be TRBD2 (5 bases). Germline-derived CDR1 and CDR2 are SSHAT and FNYEAQ (reference sequence). This CDR3 region has 14 residues. The CDR3 DNA reads as TGTGCCAGCAGCCCAACCGGGATCCAAGAGACCCGGTACTTC. Translation: CASSPTGIQETRYF.

The chain employs TRBV28 and TRBJ2-5, with D possibly matching TRBD2 (5 bases). Germline-derived CDR1 and CDR2 are MDHEN and SYDVKM. V lost 8 bases and J 5 bases, leaving 15 bases between the germline ends. The CDR3 runs to 13 residues. CDR3 coding DNA: TGTGCCAGCGCGGACTTATCCTTTGAGACCCAGTACTTC. As protein: CASADLSFETQYF. The whole variable domain, filled in from reference TRBV28 and TRBJ2-5, reads DVKVTQSSRYLVKRTGEKVFLECVQDMDHENMFWYRQDPGLGLRLIYFSYDVKMKEKGDIPEGYSVSREKKERFSLILESASTNQTSMYLCASADLSFETQYFGPGTRLLVL.

V and J are TRBV7-9 and TRBJ2-5, with unresolved D. The CDR3 contains 16 residues. V was shortened by 1 base and J by 2 bases, with 14 bases between the two germline ends. Germline V gene sequence: CDR1 SEHNR, CDR2 FQNEAQ (reference sequence). The CDR3 DNA reads as TGTGCCAGCAGCTTAGGTTTAGGAGAACCTCAAGAGACCCAGTACTTC. It codes for CASSLGLGEPQETQYF.

V gene TRBV10-3 combines with J gene TRBJ1-1; D ambiguous. The CDR3 is 14 residues long. Between the trimmed V and J ends, which lost 0 bases and 0 bases, there was a span of 5 bases. CDR1 and CDR2 from the germline V gene are ENHRY and SYGVKD. CDR3 loop: CAISESQMNTEAFF. CDR3 nucleotides: TGTGCCATCAGTGAGTCCCAGATGAACACTGAAGCTTTCTTT.

The count of this clone is one. This chain uses TRBV11-2 with TRBJ2-1, with 9 bases lining up with TRBD2. CDR1 SGHAT and CDR2 FQNNGV come from the germline V gene. V gave up 0 bases and J gave up 8 bases; unmatched junction bases: 5. The CDR3 is made up of 15 amino acids. CDR3 protein: CASSLEVTSGDEQFF. In nucleotides, the CDR3 is TGTGCCAGCAGCTTAGAAGTGACTAGCGGCGATGAGCAGTTCTTC.